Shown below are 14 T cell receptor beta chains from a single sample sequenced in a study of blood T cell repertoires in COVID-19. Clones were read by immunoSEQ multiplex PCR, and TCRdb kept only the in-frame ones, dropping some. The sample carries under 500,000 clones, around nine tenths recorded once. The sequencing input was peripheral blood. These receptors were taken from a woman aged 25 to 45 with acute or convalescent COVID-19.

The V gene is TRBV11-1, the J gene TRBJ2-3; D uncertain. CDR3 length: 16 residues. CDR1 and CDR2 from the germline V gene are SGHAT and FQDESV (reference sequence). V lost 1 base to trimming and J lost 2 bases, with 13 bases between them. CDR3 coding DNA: TGTGCCAGCAGCTTAGGTTTTTCTATTTCCACAGATACGCAGTATTTT. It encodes CASSLGFSISTDTQYF.

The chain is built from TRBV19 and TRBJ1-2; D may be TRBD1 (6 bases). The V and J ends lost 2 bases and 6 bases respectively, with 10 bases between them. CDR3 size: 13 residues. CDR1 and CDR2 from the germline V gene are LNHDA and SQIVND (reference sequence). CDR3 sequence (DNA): TGTGCCAGTAGTATACGGGGGGCTAATGGCTACACCTTC. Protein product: CASSIRGANGYTF. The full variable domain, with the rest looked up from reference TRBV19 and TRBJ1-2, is DGGITQSPKYLFRKEGQNVTLSCEQNLNHDAMYWYRQDPGQGLRLIYYSQIVNDFQKGDIAEGYSVSREKKESFPLTVTSAQKNPTAFYLCASSIRGANGYTFGSGTRLTVV.

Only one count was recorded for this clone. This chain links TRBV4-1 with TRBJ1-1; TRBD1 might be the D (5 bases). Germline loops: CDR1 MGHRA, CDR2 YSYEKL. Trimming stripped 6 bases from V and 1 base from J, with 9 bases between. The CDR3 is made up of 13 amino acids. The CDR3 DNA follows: TGCGCCAGCAGAGATCAGGGGAACACTGAAGCTTTCTTT. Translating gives CASRDQGNTEAFF.

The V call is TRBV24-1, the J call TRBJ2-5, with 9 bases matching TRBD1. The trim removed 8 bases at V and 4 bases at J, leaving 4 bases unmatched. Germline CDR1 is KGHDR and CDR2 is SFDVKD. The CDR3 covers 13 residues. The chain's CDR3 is CATTTGGAETQYF. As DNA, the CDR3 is TGTGCCACCACTACAGGGGGCGCAGAGACCCAGTACTTC.

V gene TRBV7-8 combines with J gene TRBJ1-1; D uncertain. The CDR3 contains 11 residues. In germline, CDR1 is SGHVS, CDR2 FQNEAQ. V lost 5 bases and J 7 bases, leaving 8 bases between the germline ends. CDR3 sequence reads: CASSPLDEAFF. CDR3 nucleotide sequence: TGTGCCAGCAGCCCCTTAGATGAAGCTTTCTTT.

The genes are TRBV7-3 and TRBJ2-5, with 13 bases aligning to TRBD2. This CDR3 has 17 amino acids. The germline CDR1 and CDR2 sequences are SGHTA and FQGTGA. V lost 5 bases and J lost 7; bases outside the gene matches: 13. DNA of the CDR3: TGTGCCAGCAGCCCCGGGACTAGCGGGGACCTTATTGGGACCCAGTACTTC. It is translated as CASSPGTSGDLIGTQYF.

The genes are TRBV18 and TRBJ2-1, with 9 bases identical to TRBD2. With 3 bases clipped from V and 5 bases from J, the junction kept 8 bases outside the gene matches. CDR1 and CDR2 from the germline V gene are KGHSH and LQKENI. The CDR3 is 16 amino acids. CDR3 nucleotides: TGTGCCAGCTCACCGAACTTAGCGGGGGTAAACAATGAGCAGTTCTTC. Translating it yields CASSPNLAGVNNEQFF.

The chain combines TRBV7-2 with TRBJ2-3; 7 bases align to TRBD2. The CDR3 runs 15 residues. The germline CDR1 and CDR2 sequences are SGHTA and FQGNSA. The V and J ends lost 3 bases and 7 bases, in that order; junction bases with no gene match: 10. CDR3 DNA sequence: TGTGCCAGCAGCTTCGAGCGGGGCCTCCGGAATACGCAGTATTTT. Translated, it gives CASSFERGLRNTQYF.

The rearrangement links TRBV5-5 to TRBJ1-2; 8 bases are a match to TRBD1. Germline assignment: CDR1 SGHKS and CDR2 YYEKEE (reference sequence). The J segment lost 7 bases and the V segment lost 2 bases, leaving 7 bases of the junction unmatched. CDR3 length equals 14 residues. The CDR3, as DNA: TGTGCCAGCAGCTTATCCTGGACAGGGAGTGGCTACACCTTC. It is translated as CASSLSWTGSGYTF. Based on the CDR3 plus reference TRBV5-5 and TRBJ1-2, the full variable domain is DAGVTQSPTHLIKTRGQQVTLRCSPISGHKSVSWYQQVLGQGPQFIFQYYEKEERGRGNFPDRFSARQFPNYSSELNVNALLLGDSALYLCASSLSWTGSGYTFGSGTRLTVV.

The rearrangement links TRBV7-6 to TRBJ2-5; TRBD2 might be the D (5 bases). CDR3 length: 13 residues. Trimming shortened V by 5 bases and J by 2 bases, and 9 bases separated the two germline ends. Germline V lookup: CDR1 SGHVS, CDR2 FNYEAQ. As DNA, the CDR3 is TGTGCCAGCAGCCCTCGCGGGCAAGAGACCCAGTACTTC. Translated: CASSPRGQETQYF.

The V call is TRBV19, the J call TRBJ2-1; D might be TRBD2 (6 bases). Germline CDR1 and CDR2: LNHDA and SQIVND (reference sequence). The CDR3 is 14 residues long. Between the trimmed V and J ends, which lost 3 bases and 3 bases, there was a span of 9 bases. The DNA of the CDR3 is TGTGCCAGTAGTATTACGGGGGTCTACAATGAGCAGTTCTTC. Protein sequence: CASSITGVYNEQFF.

The CDR3 spells CASSLVSGSETQYF. The CDR3 DNA follows: TGTGCCAGCAGCTTGGTCAGCGGGTCGGAGACCCAGTACTTC. This chain connects TRBV5-4 to TRBJ2-5; tentative D call: TRBD2 (6 bases). Per the germline V gene, CDR1 is SGHNT and CDR2 is YYREEE (reference sequence). This CDR3 has 14 residues. With 0 bases removed from V and 5 bases from J, the gap between germline ends came to 11 bases.

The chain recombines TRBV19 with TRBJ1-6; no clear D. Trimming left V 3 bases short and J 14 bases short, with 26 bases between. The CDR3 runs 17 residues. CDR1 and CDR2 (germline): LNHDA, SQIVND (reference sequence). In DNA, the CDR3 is TGTGCCAGTAGTATCACCGGCGGCGCCCTCGGGAAGTTCTCCCTCCACTTT. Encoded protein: CASSITGGALGKFSLHF.

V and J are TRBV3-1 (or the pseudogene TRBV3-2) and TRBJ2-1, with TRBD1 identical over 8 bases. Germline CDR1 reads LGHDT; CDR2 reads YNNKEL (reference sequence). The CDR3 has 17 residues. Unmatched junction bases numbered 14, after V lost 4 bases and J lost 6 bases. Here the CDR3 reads CASSLGSDRGWSNEQFF. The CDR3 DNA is TGTGCCAGCAGCCTCGGTTCCGACAGGGGATGGTCCAATGAGCAGTTCTTC.